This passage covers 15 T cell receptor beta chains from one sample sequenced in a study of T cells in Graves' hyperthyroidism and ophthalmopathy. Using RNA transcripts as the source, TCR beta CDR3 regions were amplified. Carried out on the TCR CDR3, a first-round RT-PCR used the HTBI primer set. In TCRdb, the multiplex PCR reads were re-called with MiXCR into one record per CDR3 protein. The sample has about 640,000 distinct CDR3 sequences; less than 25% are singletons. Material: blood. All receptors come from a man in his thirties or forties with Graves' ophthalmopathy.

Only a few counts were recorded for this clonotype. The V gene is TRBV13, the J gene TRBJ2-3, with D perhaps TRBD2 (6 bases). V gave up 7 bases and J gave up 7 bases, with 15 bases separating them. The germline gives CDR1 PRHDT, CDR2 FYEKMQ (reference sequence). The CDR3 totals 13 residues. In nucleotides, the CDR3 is TGTGCCAGCACCATTACGGGACTTTATACGCAGTATTTT. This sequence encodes CASTITGLYTQYF.

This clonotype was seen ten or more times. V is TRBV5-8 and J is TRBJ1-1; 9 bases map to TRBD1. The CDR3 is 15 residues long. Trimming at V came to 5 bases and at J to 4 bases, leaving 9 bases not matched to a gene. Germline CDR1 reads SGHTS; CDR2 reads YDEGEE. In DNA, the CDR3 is TGTGCCAGCAGTTTGACAGGGGGGTTGGGCACTGAAGCTTTCTTT. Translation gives CASSLTGGLGTEAFF.

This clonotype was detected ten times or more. In DNA, the CDR3 is TGCAGTGCTAGAGGCCTTGGCGGGAGGGCCCCAGATACGCAGTATTTT. Its protein is CSARGLGGRAPDTQYF. V is TRBV20-1 and J is TRBJ2-3; 9 bases map to TRBD2. The J segment lost 4 bases and the V segment lost 1 base, leaving 9 bases of the junction unmatched. This CDR3 has 16 residues. CDR1 is DFQATT, CDR2 SNEGSKA, per germline (reference sequence).

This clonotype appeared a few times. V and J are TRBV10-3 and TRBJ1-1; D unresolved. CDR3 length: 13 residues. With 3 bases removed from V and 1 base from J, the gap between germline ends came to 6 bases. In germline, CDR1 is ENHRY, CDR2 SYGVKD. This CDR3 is CAISDRQNTEAFF. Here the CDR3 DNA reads TGTGCCATCAGTGACAGACAGAACACTGAAGCTTTCTTT.

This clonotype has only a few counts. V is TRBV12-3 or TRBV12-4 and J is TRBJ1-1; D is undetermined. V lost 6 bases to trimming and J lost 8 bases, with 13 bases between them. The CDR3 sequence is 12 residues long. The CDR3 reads CASRDLRTEAFF. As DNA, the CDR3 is TGTGCCAGCAGGGACCTTCGGACCGAAGCTTTCTTT.

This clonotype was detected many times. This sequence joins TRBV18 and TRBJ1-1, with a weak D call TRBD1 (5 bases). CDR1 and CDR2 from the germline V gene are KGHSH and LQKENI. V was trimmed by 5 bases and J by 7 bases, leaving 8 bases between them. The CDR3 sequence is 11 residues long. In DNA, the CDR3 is TGTGCCAGCTCAAAAGACAGTGAAGCTTTCTTT. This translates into CASSKDSEAFF.

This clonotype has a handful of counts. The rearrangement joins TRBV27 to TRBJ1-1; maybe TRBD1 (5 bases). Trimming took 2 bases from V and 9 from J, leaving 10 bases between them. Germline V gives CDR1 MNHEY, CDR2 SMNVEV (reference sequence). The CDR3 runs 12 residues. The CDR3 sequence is CASSLTGHQAFF. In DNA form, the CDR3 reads TGTGCCAGCAGTTTAACAGGACACCAAGCTTTCTTT.

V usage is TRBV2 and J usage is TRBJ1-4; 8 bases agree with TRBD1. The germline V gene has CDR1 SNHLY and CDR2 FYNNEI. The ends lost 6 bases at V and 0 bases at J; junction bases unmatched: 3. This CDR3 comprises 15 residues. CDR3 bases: TGTGCCAGCAGGTCACAGGGGGCAACTAATGAAAAACTGTTTTTT. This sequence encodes CASRSQGATNEKLFF.

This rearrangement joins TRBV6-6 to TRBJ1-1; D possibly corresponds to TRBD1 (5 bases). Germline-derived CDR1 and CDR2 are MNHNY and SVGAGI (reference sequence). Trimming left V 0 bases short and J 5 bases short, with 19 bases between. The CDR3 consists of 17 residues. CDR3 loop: CASSYSLYDSGHTEAFF. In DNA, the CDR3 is TGTGCCAGCAGTTACTCTCTCTATGACAGCGGACATACTGAAGCTTTCTTT.

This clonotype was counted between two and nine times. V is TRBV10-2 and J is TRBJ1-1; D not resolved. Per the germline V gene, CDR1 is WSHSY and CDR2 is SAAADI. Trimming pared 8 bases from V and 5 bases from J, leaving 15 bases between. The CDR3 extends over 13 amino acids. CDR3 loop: CASLGILGTEAFF. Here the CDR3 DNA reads TGCGCCAGCCTCGGGATCCTAGGGACTGAAGCTTTCTTT.

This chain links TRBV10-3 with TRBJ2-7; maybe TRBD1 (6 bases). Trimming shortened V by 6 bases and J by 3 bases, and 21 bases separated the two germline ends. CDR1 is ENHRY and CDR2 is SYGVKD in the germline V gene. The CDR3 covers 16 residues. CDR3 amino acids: CAISSSILGHLYEQYF. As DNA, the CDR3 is TGTGCCATCAGCTCCTCTATCCTGGGACATCTCTACGAGCAGTACTTC.

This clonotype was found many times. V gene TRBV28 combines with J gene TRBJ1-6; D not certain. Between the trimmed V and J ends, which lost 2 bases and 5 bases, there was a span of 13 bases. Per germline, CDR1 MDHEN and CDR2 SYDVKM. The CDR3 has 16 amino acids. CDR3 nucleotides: TGTGCCAGCAGTTTACGGCGGGTGATAAATAATTCACCCCTCCACTTT. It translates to CASSLRRVINNSPLHF.

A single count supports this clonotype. CDR3 nucleotides: TGTGCCGCGGCCGACAGGTCCCTCACAGATACGCAGTATTTT. The encoded protein is CAAADRSLTDTQYF. V gene TRBV10-3 combines with J gene TRBJ2-3, with D perhaps matching TRBD1 (6 bases). Germline V CDR1 and CDR2: ENHRY, SYGVKD. Trimming stripped 11 bases from V and 2 bases from J, with 17 bases between. The CDR3 consists of 14 residues.

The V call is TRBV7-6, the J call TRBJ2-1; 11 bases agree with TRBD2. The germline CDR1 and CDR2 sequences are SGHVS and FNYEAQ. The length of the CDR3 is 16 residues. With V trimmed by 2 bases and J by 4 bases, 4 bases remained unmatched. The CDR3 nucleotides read TGTGCCAGCAGCTTACTAGCGGGAGGCGGATACAATGAGCAGTTCTTC. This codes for CASSLLAGGGYNEQFF.

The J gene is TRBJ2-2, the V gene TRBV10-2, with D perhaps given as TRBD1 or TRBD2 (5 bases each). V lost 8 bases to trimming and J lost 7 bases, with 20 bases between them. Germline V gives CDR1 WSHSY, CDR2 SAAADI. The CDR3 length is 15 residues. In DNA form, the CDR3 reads TGCGCCAGCCTCGGGGCCAGGGAGAGGGGCGGGGAGCTGTTTTTT. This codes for CASLGARERGGELFF.